These 27 T cell receptor beta chains came from one sample sequenced in a study of OX40 agonist ivuxolimab in advanced cancers. The protocol was immunoSEQ multiplex PCR, while the TCRdb copy is restricted to in-frame clones and leaves out a portion. The sample has about 70,000 clones, roughly 89% seen once. The source was CD4+ or CD8+ T cells sorted from blood, collected in a trial of the OX40 agonist ivuxolimab. The source is an adult with an advanced solid tumor such as melanoma, head and neck, liver or kidney cancer.

The CDR3 DNA sequence: TGTGCCAGCAGTTATCTACAGGGCCTAGGCGAGCAGTACTTC. Protein sequence: CASSYLQGLGEQYF. The chain joins TRBV6-5 to TRBJ2-5; the D gene is possibly TRBD1 (6 bases). The better agreement between TRBJ2-7 and the DNA end casts doubt on the J call. This CDR3 has 14 amino acids. Germline CDR1 and CDR2: MNHEY and SVGAGI.

The gene calls are TRBV7-2 and TRBJ1-5; TRBD1 is a possible D gene (5 bases). Per the germline V gene, CDR1 is SGHTA and CDR2 is FQGNSA. This CDR3 has 13 amino acids. V lost 2 bases and J 5 bases, leaving 7 bases between the germline ends. CDR3 loop: CASSLWGDQPQHF. The DNA of the CDR3 is TGTGCCAGCAGCTTATGGGGGGATCAGCCCCAGCATTTT.

The V gene is TRBV5-1, the J gene TRBJ1-2; 7 bases match TRBD1. The V and J ends lost 0 bases and 9 bases, in that order; junction bases with no gene match: 11. CDR1 is SGHRS and CDR2 is YFSETQ in the germline V gene. The CDR3 totals 15 residues. The CDR3 reads CASSLAGDSSGSYTF. CDR3 nucleotide sequence: TGCGCCAGCAGCTTGGCCGGGGACAGTTCTGGGAGCTACACCTTC.

This chain joins TRBV5-6 and TRBJ2-7; possible D gene TRBD1, 6 bases. Trimming left V 1 base short and J 3 bases short, with 11 bases between. CDR3 length: 14 amino acids. CDR1 is SGHDT and CDR2 is YYEEEE in the germline V gene. CDR3 nucleotides: TGTGCCAGCAGCTTGTACGGGACACACTACGAGCAGTACTTC. Its translation is CASSLYGTHYEQYF.

The gene calls are TRBV6-5 and TRBJ2-3; 7 bases map to TRBD2. Germline trimming cut 0 bases from V and 3 bases from J; bases unmatched to any gene: 6. This CDR3 spans 16 amino acids. Germline loops: CDR1 MNHEY, CDR2 SVGAGI. The CDR3 DNA reads TGTGCCAGCAGTTACTCTCGGGACTACCCTACAGATACGCAGTATTTT. As protein: CASSYSRDYPTDTQYF.

The chain is built from TRBV5-6 and TRBJ2-7; D uncertain. V gave up 0 bases and J gave up 3 bases, with 1 base separating them. Germline V gene data show CDR1 as SGHDT and CDR2 as YYEEEE. The CDR3 length is 11 residues. CDR3 loop: CASSLGYEQYF. As DNA, the CDR3 is TGTGCCAGCAGCTTGGGCTACGAGCAGTACTTC.

The chain recombines TRBV7-9 with TRBJ1-2, with a weak D call TRBD1 (5 bases). Germline loops: CDR1 SEHNR, CDR2 FQNEAQ (reference sequence). The CDR3 covers 14 residues. Trimming removed 5 bases from V and 8 bases from J, with 18 bases in between. In DNA form, the CDR3 reads TGTGCCAGCAGCCTACCCCTGACAGTCGGCGGCTACACCTTC. As protein: CASSLPLTVGGYTF.

J is TRBJ1-1 and V is TRBV20-1; D might be TRBD1 (6 bases). The CDR3 loop spans 11 amino acids. Germline CDR1 DFQATT, CDR2 SNEGSKA (reference sequence). This CDR3 reads CRGALGTEAFF. CDR3 nucleotide sequence: TGCCGGGGGGCCCTGGGCACTGAAGCTTTCTTT.

The V call is TRBV7-9, the J call TRBJ1-1, with TRBD1 identical over 7 bases. CDR1 is SEHNR and CDR2 is FQNEAQ in the germline V gene (reference sequence). J was trimmed by 5 bases and V by 6 bases; bases with no gene match: 6. CDR3 length: 13 amino acids. CDR3 in amino acids: CASRVTGRTEAFF. The CDR3 coding sequence is TGTGCCAGCAGGGTGACAGGGAGGACTGAAGCTTTCTTT.

The chain recombines TRBV9 with TRBJ2-1; TRBD1 is a possible D gene (5 bases). CDR3 length: 13 residues. Trimming removed 0 bases at V and 4 bases at J, with 5 bases between. Germline V lookup: CDR1 SGDLS, CDR2 YYNGEE. CDR3 nucleotides: TGTGCCAGCAGCGTAGGACAGTACAATGAGCAGTTCTTC. Its translation: CASSVGQYNEQFF.

The J gene is TRBJ2-5, the V gene TRBV5-4, with TRBD2 matching over 11 bases. Germline CDR1 and CDR2: SGHNT and YYREEE (reference sequence). J gave up 5 bases and V 3 bases, and 6 bases lay outside the gene matches. This CDR3 has 15 residues. The CDR3 DNA is TGTGCCAGCAGCTCGCGACTAGCGGGGAGGGAGACCCAGTACTTC. Residues: CASSSRLAGRETQYF.

The chain is built from TRBV18 and TRBJ2-5; TRBD1 matches 10 bases. CDR1 KGHSH and CDR2 LQKENI come from the germline V gene. V gave up 3 bases and J gave up 4 bases; unmatched junction bases: 2. The CDR3 spans 14 residues. The CDR3 region is CASSPTGGSETQYF. The CDR3 nucleotides read TGTGCCAGCTCACCGACAGGGGGCTCAGAGACCCAGTACTTC.

The CDR3 reads CASSVGLETQYF. In nucleotides, the CDR3 is TGTGCCAGCAGCGTAGGTCTAGAGACCCAGTACTTC. The chain uses TRBV9 and TRBJ2-5, with no clear D. The V gene's germline CDR1 is SGDLS and CDR2 YYNGEE. V dropped 0 bases and J dropped 4 bases, with 4 bases sitting between them. The CDR3 runs 12 residues.

The chain recombines TRBV21-1 with TRBJ1-1. TRBV21-1 is classified as a pseudogene. The CDR3 is 15 amino acids. The CDR3 region has the DNA TGTGCCAGCAGCGTAGCGGAGGGGGGGGAAACTGAAGCTTTCTTT. Translation: CASSVAEGGETEAFF.

This clone was detected only a few times. The J gene is TRBJ1-2, the V gene TRBV4-1, with TRBD1 matching over 11 bases. Unmatched junction bases numbered 12, after V lost 4 bases and J lost 8 bases. The CDR3 consists of 16 residues. Germline-derived CDR1 and CDR2 are MGHRA and YSYEKL. In nucleotides, the CDR3 is TGCGCCAGCAGCCCCGGGACAGGGGGTAGGTTGAGGGGCTACACCTTC. Amino acid sequence: CASSPGTGGRLRGYTF.

This clone was seen just once. This sequence joins TRBV10-2 and TRBJ1-1, with 7 bases identical to TRBD1. CDR3 length: 13 residues. Per the germline V gene, CDR1 is WSHSY and CDR2 is SAAADI. The V and J ends lost 5 bases and 4 bases, in that order; junction bases with no gene match: 4. For the CDR3, the DNA is TGCGCCAGCAGTCTGTCAGGGGGCACTGAAGCTTTCTTT. Its translation: CASSLSGGTEAFF.

The V gene is TRBV7-2, the J gene TRBJ2-3; D is undetermined. Germline-derived CDR1 and CDR2 are SGHTA and FQGNSA. The CDR3 has 12 residues. V was trimmed by 4 bases and J by 7 bases, leaving 9 bases between them. CDR3 loop: CASSSDHNTQYF. Written as DNA, the CDR3 is TGTGCCAGCAGCTCGGACCACAATACGCAGTATTTT. Variable domain in full (rest from reference TRBV7-2 and TRBJ2-3): GAGVSQSPSNKVTEKGKDVELRCDPISGHTALYWYRQSLGQGLEFLIYFQGNSAPDKSGLPSDRFSAERTGGSVSTLTIQRTQQEDSAVYLCASSSDHNTQYFGPGTRLTVL.

The DNA for the CDR3 is TGTGCCAGCAGCCGCAGGGGGGGCCAAGAGACCCAGTACTTC. Its protein is CASSRRGGQETQYF. This chain links TRBV6-6 with TRBJ2-5; D could derive from TRBD1 or TRBD2 (7 bases each). Germline values: CDR1 MNHNY, CDR2 SVGAGI (reference sequence). The V and J ends lost 6 bases and 1 base respectively, with 12 bases between them. CDR3 length equals 14 residues.

The CDR3 is CASSLFLGPPPRPEAFF. In DNA form, the CDR3 reads TGTGCCAGCAGTTTATTTCTAGGGCCTCCACCTCGCCCTGAAGCTTTCTTT. The chain combines TRBV28 with TRBJ1-1, with unresolved D. Germline CDR1 MDHEN, CDR2 SYDVKM. V was pared by 1 base and J by 6 bases, with 21 bases between. This CDR3 comprises 17 residues.

CDR3 region: CASSPRGRTEAFF. The CDR3 bases are TGTGCCAGCTCCCCGAGGGGGAGAACTGAAGCTTTCTTT. The chain employs TRBV18 and TRBJ1-1; D might be TRBD1 (6 bases). Germline V gene lookup returns CDR1 KGHSH and CDR2 LQKENI. This CDR3 has 13 amino acids. V lost 6 bases, J lost 5 bases, and 13 bases lay in between.

The chain uses TRBV18 and TRBJ2-5; TRBD1 is a possible D gene (6 bases). V was cut by 3 bases and J by 0 bases, with 14 bases left in between. The CDR3 sequence is 16 residues long. Germline CDR1 is KGHSH and CDR2 is LQKENI. This chain's CDR3 is CASSPPSGHDQETQYF. CDR3 DNA sequence: TGTGCCAGCTCACCCCCCTCGGGACACGACCAAGAGACCCAGTACTTC.

DNA of the CDR3: TGTGCCAGCAGCCTAACCGGGCCCAGTAGCGAGCAGTACTTC. Protein sequence: CASSLTGPSSEQYF. The chain recombines TRBV7-9 with TRBJ2-7, with D uncertain. The CDR3 contains 14 residues. V was shortened by 5 bases and J by 6 bases, with 17 bases between the two germline ends. Per the germline V gene, CDR1 is SEHNR and CDR2 is FQNEAQ (reference sequence).

This clone has a handful of counts. This chain joins TRBV5-1 and TRBJ2-3; no definite D call. V was shortened by 4 bases and J by 6 bases, with 15 bases between the two germline ends. The CDR3 is 14 amino acids. Germline V gives CDR1 SGHRS, CDR2 YFSETQ. CDR3 DNA: TGCGCCAGCAGCCTCGGTGAATTGGGGGATACGCAGTATTTT. Translation: CASSLGELGDTQYF.

This rearrangement joins TRBV9 to TRBJ2-7, with 13 positions matching TRBD2. The ends lost 4 bases at V and 7 bases at J; junction bases unmatched: 5. Per the germline V gene, CDR1 is SGDLS and CDR2 is YYNGEE. This CDR3 has 14 amino acids. The CDR3 here is CASSPGLAGFEQYF. The CDR3 DNA reads as TGTGCCAGCAGCCCGGGACTAGCGGGGTTTGAGCAGTACTTC.

The chain recombines TRBV5-1 with TRBJ2-7; TRBD1 matches at 10 bases. Germline trimming cut 2 bases from V and 2 bases from J; bases unmatched to any gene: 7. CDR3 length: 16 residues. CDR1 and CDR2 from the germline V gene are SGHRS and YFSETQ. Written as DNA, the CDR3 is TGCGCCAGCAGCTTCCGTGTCGGGACAGGGGCCTACGAGCAGTACTTC. It codes for CASSFRVGTGAYEQYF.

The sample holds a few counts of this clone. The V call is TRBV28, the J call TRBJ1-6; TRBD1 matches 7 bases. The V segment lost 5 bases and the J segment 9 bases; nucleotides outside the gene matches: 10. Germline CDR1 and CDR2: MDHEN and SYDVKM. The CDR3 spans 15 residues. CDR3 DNA: TGTGCCAGCAGTCCCTGGACAGGCCTCCGTTCACCCCTCCACTTT. Amino acids: CASSPWTGLRSPLHF.

This clone was found a few times. The DNA of the CDR3 is TGTGCCAGCAGCTCCCAGGGGATGGGGAATGAAAAACTGTTTTTT. As protein: CASSSQGMGNEKLFF. J is TRBJ1-4 and V is TRBV7-2, with D possibly being TRBD1 (6 bases). The CDR3 has 15 amino acids. The V gene's germline CDR1 is SGHTA and CDR2 FQGNSA. Trimming pared 4 bases from V and 5 bases from J, leaving 14 bases between.